Each of the 5 T cell receptor beta chains below was sequenced from the same sample in a study of T cell responses to AZD1222 COVID-19 vaccine. The repertoire was sequenced with immunoSEQ multiplex PCR; TCRdb's copy has only in-frame clones and lacks some. Seen here are about 150,000 clones, approximately 90% observed once, and the top ten hold 1.9%. This specimen was peripheral blood, taken on day 0 of AZD1222 vaccination. These TCRs come from an adult in good health.

DNA for the CDR3: TGTGCCAGCAGAGTGGGTTTTATGGAGACCCAGTACTTC. It translates to CASRVGFMETQYF. V usage is TRBV7-2 and J usage is TRBJ2-5; D ambiguous. V was cut by 6 bases and J by 5 bases, with 13 bases left in between. Germline V gene lookup returns CDR1 SGHTA and CDR2 FQGNSA. The length of the CDR3 is 13 residues.

This chain uses TRBV5-6 with TRBJ1-6; D remains unclear. Germline CDR1 and CDR2: SGHDT and YYEEEE. Trimming removed 4 bases at V and 5 bases at J, with 13 bases between. This CDR3 spans 15 amino acids. The CDR3 DNA reads TGTGCCAGCAGCCTAGACCCCTACAATAATTCACCCCTCCACTTT. Translation gives CASSLDPYNNSPLHF. Full variable domain (missing parts from reference TRBV5-6 and TRBJ1-6): DAGVTQSPTHLIKTRGQQVTLRCSPKSGHDTVSWYQQALGQGPQFIFQYYEEEERQRGNFPDRFSGHQFPNYSSELNVNALLLGDSALYLCASSLDPYNNSPLHFGNGTRLTVT.

This clone was picked up one time. This sequence joins TRBV4-1 and TRBJ1-1; D gene uncertain. V was shortened by 0 bases and J by 3 bases, with 23 bases between the two germline ends. The germline V gene has CDR1 MGHRA and CDR2 YSYEKL. The CDR3 length is 19 residues. CDR3 loop: CASSQEAHPKRAGYTEAFF. The CDR3 DNA reads TGCGCCAGCAGCCAAGAGGCTCATCCGAAGAGGGCTGGGTACACTGAAGCTTTCTTT.

The CDR3 is CASSQVYPSLGLNTEAFF. In DNA, the CDR3 is TGTGCCAGCAGCCAAGTTTATCCCAGTTTGGGATTAAACACTGAAGCTTTCTTT. The rearrangement links TRBV14 to TRBJ1-1; no reliable D call. The CDR3 length is 18 residues. V was cut by 1 base and J by 2 bases, with 20 bases left in between. CDR1 and CDR2 from the germline V gene are SGHDN and FVKESK.

The CDR3 coding sequence is TGTGCCAGCAGCCGGGGACTAGCCGCCTACAATGAGCAGTTCTTC. It codes for CASSRGLAAYNEQFF. The chain combines TRBV28 with TRBJ2-1, with TRBD2 identical over 9 bases. CDR3 length equals 15 residues. J was trimmed by 2 bases and V by 6 bases; bases with no gene match: 5. CDR1 MDHEN and CDR2 SYDVKM come from the germline V gene.